One and the same sample provided the 31 T cell receptor beta chains below, sequenced in a study of T-cell reconstitution after alpha-beta-depleted transplantation in children. It was with unique molecular identifiers that the TCRbeta library was prepared. TCRdb fed the PCR reads into MiXCR, producing one record per CDR3 protein. The sample lists approximately 50,000 distinct CDR3 sequences, over 4.5% occurring once. Sequenced here: PBMCs, mostly from graft donor cells, sampled 60 days after TCRalphabeta/CD19-depleted stem cell transplant. These TCRs come from a female patient aged 2-9 years who had a stem cell transplant for aplastic anemia, so the T cells may come from the graft donor.

This clonotype was recorded at least ten times. The rearrangement uses TRBV4-3 and TRBJ1-5; 8 bases align to TRBD1. Germline-derived CDR1 and CDR2 are LGHNA and YSLEER. The V gene end was trimmed by 4 bases and the J gene end by 5 bases; junction bases not matched to a gene: 4. CDR3 length equals 14 residues. The CDR3 spells CASSLGTGDQPQHF. The CDR3 DNA reads as TGCGCCAGCAGCCTCGGGACAGGCGATCAGCCCCAGCATTTT.

The J gene is TRBJ2-1, the V gene TRBV5-4, with D maybe TRBD1 (5 bases). Trimming took 0 bases from V and 4 from J, leaving 14 bases between them. The CDR3 length is 16 residues. In germline, CDR1 is SGHNT, CDR2 YYREEE (reference sequence). The CDR3 reads CASSLDDKGRYNEQFF. For the CDR3, the DNA is TGTGCCAGCAGCTTGGACGACAAGGGGCGATACAATGAGCAGTTCTTC.

This clonotype was observed many times. J is TRBJ1-5 and V is TRBV28; a weak D match, TRBD1 (6 bases). The CDR3 has 15 residues. Between the trimmed V and J ends, which lost 5 bases and 3 bases, there was a span of 14 bases. CDR1 and CDR2 (germline): MDHEN, SYDVKM. This chain's CDR3 is CASSPGARSNQPQHF. Here the CDR3 DNA reads TGTGCCAGCAGTCCAGGGGCGCGTTCCAATCAGCCCCAGCATTTT.

Points on this clonotype: Given a much more abundant clone one base away, this may be a read error. The chain joins TRBV10-3 to TRBJ2-2; D not certain. Between the trimmed V and J ends, which lost 6 bases and 5 bases, there was a span of 7 bases. The CDR3 has 12 amino acids. Per the germline V gene, CDR1 is ENHRY and CDR2 is SYGVKD. CDR3 region: CAIREKTGELFF. DNA for the CDR3: TGTGCCATCAGGGAGAAAACCGGGGAGCTGTTTTTT.

This clonotype has ten or more counts. The CDR3 sequence is CSVASGGPPGELFF. The CDR3 coding sequence is TGCAGCGTCGCTAGCGGGGGGCCTCCCGGGGAGCTGTTTTTT. The V gene is TRBV29-1, the J gene TRBJ2-2; TRBD2 matches at 11 bases. This CDR3 is 14 amino acids long. Unmatched junction bases numbered 6, after V lost 6 bases and J lost 6 bases. Germline V gene data show CDR1 as SQVTM and CDR2 as ANQGSEA.

At least ten counts were recorded for this clonotype. This chain links TRBV12-3 or TRBV12-4 with TRBJ2-3; D might be TRBD2 (6 bases). With 2 bases removed from V and 5 bases from J, the gap between germline ends came to 26 bases. The length of the CDR3 is 19 residues. As DNA, the CDR3 is TGTGCCAGCAGTTTAAAGGCGTCGGGGAGGCCAGGGAAGGGAGATACGCAGTATTTT. Its translation is CASSLKASGRPGKGDTQYF.

This clonotype has at least ten counts. The V gene is TRBV5-1, the J gene TRBJ2-1, with 7 bases fitting TRBD2. V was clipped by 2 bases and J by 1 base; unmatched bases: 6. Germline-derived CDR1 and CDR2 are SGHRS and YFSETQ. This CDR3 spans 16 amino acids. The CDR3 DNA follows: TGCGCCAGCAGCTTTGCGGGAGAGGGGTCCTACAATGAGCAGTTCTTC. Translating gives CASSFAGEGSYNEQFF.

Ten or more counts support this clonotype. V and J are TRBV4-1 and TRBJ2-1; 11 bases match TRBD2. Germline CDR1 reads MGHRA; CDR2 reads YSYEKL. The CDR3 sequence is 15 residues long. V lost 2 bases to trimming and J lost 6 bases; unmatched junction nucleotides: 3. DNA for the CDR3: TGCGCCAGCAGCCAACTGGGACTAGCGGTCAATGAGCAGTTCTTC. Residues: CASSQLGLAVNEQFF.

This chain joins TRBV24-1 and TRBJ1-1; a weak D match, TRBD1 (5 bases). Germline V gene sequence: CDR1 KGHDR, CDR2 SFDVKD. The CDR3 is 14 residues long. The V and J ends lost 3 bases and 5 bases respectively, with 12 bases between them. This CDR3 reads CATSDGRGLTEAFF. CDR3 nucleotides: TGTGCCACCAGTGATGGGAGGGGTCTTACTGAAGCTTTCTTT.

This clonotype was observed many times. The chain links TRBV3-1 to TRBJ2-1; D remains ambiguous. The CDR3 runs 15 residues. V dropped 6 bases and J dropped 4 bases, with 16 bases sitting between them. Germline lookup yields CDR1 LGHDT and CDR2 YNNKEL (reference sequence). The CDR3 protein is CASRERGRRYNEQFF. For the CDR3, the DNA is TGTGCCAGCAGGGAGAGAGGTAGGCGGTACAATGAGCAGTTCTTC.

Many counts were recorded for this clonotype. V gene TRBV5-1 combines with J gene TRBJ1-6; TRBD1 matches 8 bases. Germline loops: CDR1 SGHRS, CDR2 YFSETQ. V shed 5 bases and J 8 bases; nucleotides not matched to a gene: 6. The CDR3 runs to 14 residues. Here the CDR3 DNA reads TGCGCCAGCAGTATGGACAGGGAGGATTCACCCCTCCACTTT. This gives the protein CASSMDREDSPLHF.

This clonotype was seen more than once but under ten times. The chain links TRBV12-3 or TRBV12-4 to TRBJ2-1; 8 bases are a match to TRBD1. This CDR3 spans 15 amino acids. V shed 2 bases, J shed 2 bases, and the junction held 2 bases outside the gene matches. The CDR3 is CASSLRTGPYNEQFF. The DNA for the CDR3 is TGTGCCAGCAGTTTAAGGACAGGGCCCTACAATGAGCAGTTCTTC.

The sample holds many counts of this clonotype. The genes are TRBV6-1 and TRBJ2-4, with D unresolved. V lost 2 bases and J lost 12, with 14 bases in between. The length of the CDR3 is 13 residues. In germline, CDR1 is MNHNS, CDR2 SASEGT. The CDR3 sequence is CASSETEKTGQYF. CDR3 sequence (DNA): TGTGCCAGCAGTGAAACGGAAAAAACGGGTCAGTACTTC.

This clonotype was seen many times. J is TRBJ2-5 and V is TRBV6-6; D possibly corresponds to TRBD2 (6 bases). The germline V gene encodes CDR1 MNHNY and CDR2 SVGAGI (reference sequence). The CDR3 length is 18 residues. Trimming shortened V by 2 bases and J by 4 bases, and 23 bases separated the two germline ends. In DNA form, the CDR3 reads TGTGCCAGCAGTTACCGGGGAGGCACCGGTCGGTACGGAGAGACCCAGTACTTC. Protein product: CASSYRGGTGRYGETQYF.

This clonotype was found many times. CDR3 nucleotide sequence: TGCAGTGCCCGACAGGGAGGGTCCTATAATTCACCCCTCCACTTT. It translates to CSARQGGSYNSPLHF. The chain links TRBV20-1 to TRBJ1-6, with 7 bases identical to TRBD1. CDR1 DFQATT and CDR2 SNEGSKA come from the germline V gene (reference sequence). The V gene end was trimmed by 6 bases and the J gene end by 1 base; junction bases not matched to a gene: 6. This CDR3 spans 15 amino acids.

This clonotype has ten or more counts. The CDR3 DNA is TGTGCCAGCAGCCGCCCCCGGACAGGTTCCTACGAGCAGTACTTC. Translated: CASSRPRTGSYEQYF. The chain links TRBV28 to TRBJ2-7, with 7 bases fitting TRBD1. V shed 6 bases and J 1 base; nucleotides not matched to a gene: 9. This CDR3 has 15 residues. The germline gives CDR1 MDHEN, CDR2 SYDVKM.

This clonotype was found many times. This rearrangement joins TRBV6-6 to TRBJ2-1, with a possible D match to TRBD2 (5 bases). Germline loops: CDR1 MNHNY, CDR2 SVGAGI (reference sequence). CDR3 length: 14 residues. Trimming stripped 5 bases from V and 4 bases from J, with 12 bases between. The CDR3, as DNA: TGTGCCAGCAGTCCCGGCGGGCATTACAATGAGCAGTTCTTC. Translation gives CASSPGGHYNEQFF.

This clonotype came up a few times. The rearrangement links TRBV9 to TRBJ2-2, with unresolved D. The CDR3 has 14 amino acids. Germline CDR1 SGDLS, CDR2 YYNGEE. Trimming took off 7 bases at V and 0 bases at J, with 10 bases between the two ends. The CDR3 DNA reads TGTGCCAGCGTAGACCCTACGAACACCGGGGAGCTGTTTTTT. Translated, it gives CASVDPTNTGELFF.

In this sample, this clonotype turned up many times. CDR3 in amino acids: CATSSGSYEQYF. CDR3 nucleotides: TGTGCCACTTCATCGGGGTCCTACGAGCAGTACTTC. This rearrangement joins TRBV24-1 to TRBJ2-7; weak D call: TRBD2 (5 bases). Germline V CDR1 and CDR2: KGHDR, SFDVKD. V was shortened by 10 bases and J by 1 base, with 10 bases between the two germline ends. CDR3 size: 12 residues.

This clonotype was observed at least ten times. The chain is built from TRBV7-9 and TRBJ2-3, with D tentatively TRBD2 (6 bases). CDR3 length: 15 residues. Trimming removed 5 bases from V and 0 bases from J, with 12 bases in between. The V gene's germline CDR1 is SEHNR and CDR2 FQNEAQ (reference sequence). The CDR3 loop reads CASSRLGSSTDTQYF. CDR3 DNA sequence: TGTGCCAGCAGCCGACTAGGATCTAGCACAGATACGCAGTATTTT.

This clonotype showed up many times. V and J are TRBV5-1 and TRBJ2-7, with D perhaps matching TRBD1 (6 bases). Germline V gene lookup returns CDR1 SGHRS and CDR2 YFSETQ. Trimming removed 4 bases from V and 5 bases from J, with 13 bases in between. This CDR3 region has 13 residues. In DNA, the CDR3 is TGCGCCAGCAGCCGACCGGACAGTCACGAGCAGTACTTC. It codes for CASSRPDSHEQYF.

This clonotype was detected a few times. The gene calls are TRBV6-1 and TRBJ1-1, with 7 nucleotides matching TRBD1. Looked up from germline, CDR1 is MNHNS and CDR2 is SASEGT. The CDR3 length is 14 residues. The V and J ends lost 2 bases and 5 bases, in that order; junction bases with no gene match: 5. The CDR3 nucleotides read TGTGCCAGCAGTGAAACAGGGGTCAGAACTGAAGCTTTCTTT. Translation gives CASSETGVRTEAFF.

Ten or more counts support this clonotype. The chain uses TRBV20-1 and TRBJ2-7; 8 nucleotides align to TRBD1. V gave up 6 bases and J gave up 2 bases; unmatched junction bases: 12. CDR1 is DFQATT and CDR2 is SNEGSKA in the germline V gene (reference sequence). The CDR3 consists of 15 residues. CDR3 in DNA: TGCAGTGCCGATAACCGGGACAGGCCGACCTACGAGCAGTACTTC. This codes for CSADNRDRPTYEQYF.

This clonotype was recorded many times. The chain is built from TRBV12-3 or TRBV12-4 and TRBJ1-4; 8 positions agree with TRBD1. J gave up 0 bases and V 5 bases, and 5 bases lay outside the gene matches. CDR3 size: 16 residues. The DNA for the CDR3 is TGTGCCAGCAGTCACACAGGGGGGGCAACTAATGAAAAACTGTTTTTT. Translated: CASSHTGGATNEKLFF.

This clonotype was recorded at least ten times. The chain carries TRBV20-1 and TRBJ2-5; D might be TRBD2 (5 bases). CDR3 length: 11 residues. V dropped 3 bases and J dropped 10 bases, with 12 bases sitting between them. The germline gives CDR1 DFQATT, CDR2 SNEGSKA (reference sequence). CDR3 in DNA: TGCAGTGCTAGTGGGCTGGCGGGCCAGTACTTC. This codes for CSASGLAGQYF.

The chain is built from TRBV2 and TRBJ1-6; D is unresolved. This CDR3 is built from 15 residues. Trimming pared 0 bases from V and 7 bases from J, leaving 10 bases between. Germline values: CDR1 SNHLY, CDR2 FYNNEI. Here the CDR3 reads CASSEAAESNSPLHF. In DNA form, the CDR3 reads TGTGCCAGCAGTGAAGCGGCGGAGAGCAATTCACCCCTCCACTTT.

In this sample, this clonotype turned up many times. The chain has TRBV20-1 and TRBJ2-2; 16 nucleotides line up with TRBD2. Germline V gene sequence: CDR1 DFQATT, CDR2 SNEGSKA (reference sequence). The trim removed 2 bases at V and 9 bases at J, leaving 6 bases unmatched. This CDR3 is 16 amino acids long. CDR3 nucleotide sequence: TGCAGTGCTAGAAGGGGACTAGCGGGAGGGCCGAGGGAGCTGTTTTTT. It is translated as CSARRGLAGGPRELFF.

This clonotype was seen repeatedly, ten times or more. V usage is TRBV4-1 and J usage is TRBJ2-3; D unclear. The CDR3 runs to 14 residues. Germline CDR1 and CDR2: MGHRA and YSYEKL. Trimming left V 0 bases short and J 3 bases short, with 7 bases between. CDR3 sequence reads: CASSQDGRTDTQYF. DNA for the CDR3: TGCGCCAGCAGCCAAGATGGAAGGACAGATACGCAGTATTTT.

In this sample, this clonotype turned up many times. The rearrangement uses TRBV12-3 or TRBV12-4 and TRBJ2-3, with 9 nucleotides matching TRBD2. The CDR3 covers 14 residues. V was pared by 6 bases and J by 1 base, with 2 bases of the junction left unmatched. The CDR3 nucleotides are TGTGCCAGCAGCCAGCGGGGGGGCACAGATACGCAGTATTTT. As protein: CASSQRGGTDTQYF.

This clonotype was recorded at least ten times. The chain joins TRBV5-4 to TRBJ2-5, with 7 bases identical to TRBD1. CDR1 SGHNT and CDR2 YYREEE come from the germline V gene (reference sequence). The trim removed 4 bases at V and 5 bases at J, leaving 14 bases unmatched. This CDR3 comprises 16 residues. The CDR3 is CASSPGRQGVGETQYF. CDR3 DNA sequence: TGTGCCAGCAGCCCTGGGCGGCAGGGGGTCGGGGAGACCCAGTACTTC.

This clonotype was observed many times. The rearrangement joins TRBV15 to TRBJ2-7; no clear D. The CDR3 contains 13 residues. Germline CDR1 reads LNHNV; CDR2 reads YYDKDF (reference sequence). Trimming left V 0 bases short and J 6 bases short, with 9 bases between. The CDR3 bases are TGTGCCACCAGCAGAGATGCGCTTTTCGAGCAGTACTTC. It translates to CATSRDALFEQYF.